This TCR beta chain originates from a study of human T cells and chemical hapten exposure. TCRdb redid the calling of the RACE reads with MiXCR, one entry per CDR3 protein. Of roughly 38,000 distinct CDR3 sequences listed, 9.5% to 15% are singletons. The time point was: pre-sensitization, week 0. The treatment denotes: therapeutic diphenylcyclopropenone sensitization with weekly scalp DPC. RNA extraction used unfractionated whole blood as the source of total RNA. This CDR3 spans 13 amino acids. Trimming removed 5 bases from V and 2 bases from J, with 8 bases in between. The germline V gene has CDR1 SEHNR and CDR2 FQNEAQ (reference sequence). As to this clonotype: This may be a read error, as it is one base from a much larger clone.

This TCR was sampled from a woman between 35 and 50 years old with alopecia areata. Some clones in this sample may be carry-over from other donors' samples. The rearrangement links TRBV7-9 to TRBJ2-3; D is unresolved. The input for sequencing was whole blood, taken in connection with sensitization to the hapten diphenylcyclopropenone (DPC). The CDR3 protein is CASSPHNTDTQYF. CDR3 coding DNA: TGTGCCAGCAGCCCCCACAACACAGATACGCAGTATTTT.